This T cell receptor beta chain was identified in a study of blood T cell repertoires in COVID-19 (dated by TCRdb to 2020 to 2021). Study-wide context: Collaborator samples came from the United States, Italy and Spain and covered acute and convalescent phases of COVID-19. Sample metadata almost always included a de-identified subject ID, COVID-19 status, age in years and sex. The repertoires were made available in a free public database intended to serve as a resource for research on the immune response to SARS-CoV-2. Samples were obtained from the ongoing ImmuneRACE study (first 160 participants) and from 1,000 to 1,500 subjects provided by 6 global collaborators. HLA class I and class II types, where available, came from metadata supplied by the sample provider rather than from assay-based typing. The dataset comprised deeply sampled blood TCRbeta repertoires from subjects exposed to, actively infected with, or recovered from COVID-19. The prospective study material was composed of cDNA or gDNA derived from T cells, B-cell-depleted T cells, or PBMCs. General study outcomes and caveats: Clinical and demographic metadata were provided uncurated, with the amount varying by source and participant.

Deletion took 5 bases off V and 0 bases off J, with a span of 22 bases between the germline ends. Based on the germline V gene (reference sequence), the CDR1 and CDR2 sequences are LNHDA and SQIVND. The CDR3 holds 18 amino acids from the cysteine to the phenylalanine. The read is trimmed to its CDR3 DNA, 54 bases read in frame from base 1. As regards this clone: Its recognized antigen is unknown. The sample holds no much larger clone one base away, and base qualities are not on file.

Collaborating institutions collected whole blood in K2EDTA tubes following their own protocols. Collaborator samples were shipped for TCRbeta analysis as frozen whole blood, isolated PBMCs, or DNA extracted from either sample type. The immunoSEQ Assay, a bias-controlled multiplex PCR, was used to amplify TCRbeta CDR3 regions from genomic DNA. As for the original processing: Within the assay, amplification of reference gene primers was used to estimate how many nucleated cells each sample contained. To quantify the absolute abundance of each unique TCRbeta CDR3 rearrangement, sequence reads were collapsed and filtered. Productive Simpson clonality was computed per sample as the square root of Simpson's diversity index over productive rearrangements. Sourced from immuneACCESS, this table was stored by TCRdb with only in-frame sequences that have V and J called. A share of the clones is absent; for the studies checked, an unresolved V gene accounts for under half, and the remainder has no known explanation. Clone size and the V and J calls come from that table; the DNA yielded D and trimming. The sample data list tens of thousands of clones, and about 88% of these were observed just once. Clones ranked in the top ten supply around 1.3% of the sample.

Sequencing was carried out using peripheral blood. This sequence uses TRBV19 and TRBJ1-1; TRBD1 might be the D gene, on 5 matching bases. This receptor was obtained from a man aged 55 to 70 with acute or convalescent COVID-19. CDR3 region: CASSAGIREGGVNTEAFF. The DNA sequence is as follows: TGTGCCAGTAGTGCAGGTATCAGGGAAGGAGGGGTGAACACTGAAGCTTTCTTT.